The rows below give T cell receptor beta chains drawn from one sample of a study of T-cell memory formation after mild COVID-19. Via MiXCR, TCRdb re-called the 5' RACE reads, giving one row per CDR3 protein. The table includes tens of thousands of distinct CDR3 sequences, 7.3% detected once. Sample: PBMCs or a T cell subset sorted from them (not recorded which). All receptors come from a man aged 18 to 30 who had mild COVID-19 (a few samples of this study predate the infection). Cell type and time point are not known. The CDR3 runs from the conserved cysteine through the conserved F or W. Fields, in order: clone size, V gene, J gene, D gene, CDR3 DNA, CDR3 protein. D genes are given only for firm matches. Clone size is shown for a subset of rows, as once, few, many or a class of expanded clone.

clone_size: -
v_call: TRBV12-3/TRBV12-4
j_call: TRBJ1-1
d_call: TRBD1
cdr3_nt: TGTGCCAGCAGTCGACAGGGGAGGAATTTCGTGAACACTGAAGCTTTCTTT
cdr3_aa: CASSRQGRNFVNTEAFF

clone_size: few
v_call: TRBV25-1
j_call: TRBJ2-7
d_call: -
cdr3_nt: TGTGCCAGCAGTGAAGCAGGCGTCCTTACCTACGAGCAGTACTTC
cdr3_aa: CASSEAGVLTYEQYF

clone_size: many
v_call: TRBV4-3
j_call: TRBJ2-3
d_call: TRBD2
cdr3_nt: TGCGCCAGCAGCCAGAGGCGGGGGGGCACAGATACGCAGTATTTT
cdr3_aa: CASSQRRGGTDTQYF

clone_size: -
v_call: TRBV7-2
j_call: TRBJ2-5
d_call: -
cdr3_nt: TGTGCCAGCAGCTTAGGAGGTGGGGGCCCGTGGAAGACCCAGTACTTC
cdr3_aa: CASSLGGGGPWKTQYF

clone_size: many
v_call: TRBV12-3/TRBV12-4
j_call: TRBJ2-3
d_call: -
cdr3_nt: TGTGCCAGCGCCAGCTTTGCTGATACGCAGTATTTT
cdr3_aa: CASASFADTQYF

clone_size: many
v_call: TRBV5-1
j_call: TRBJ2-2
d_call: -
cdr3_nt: TGCGCCAGCAGCTTGGCCGGCCTATTCACCGGGGAGCTGTTTTTT
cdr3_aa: CASSLAGLFTGELFF

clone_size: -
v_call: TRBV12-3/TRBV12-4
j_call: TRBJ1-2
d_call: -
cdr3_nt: TGTGCCAGCACAGTCTTTAACTATGGCTACACCTTC
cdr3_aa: CASTVFNYGYTF

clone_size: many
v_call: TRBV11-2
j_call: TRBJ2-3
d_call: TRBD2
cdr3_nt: TGTGCCAGCAGCTTAGATGCCAGCGGGGGGGCATTAAATACGCAGTATTTT
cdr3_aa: CASSLDASGGALNTQYF

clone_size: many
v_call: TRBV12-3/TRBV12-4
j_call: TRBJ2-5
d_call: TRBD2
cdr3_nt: TGTGCCAGCAGAATAGCGGGGGGGAGGGAGACCCAGTACTTC
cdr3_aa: CASRIAGGRETQYF

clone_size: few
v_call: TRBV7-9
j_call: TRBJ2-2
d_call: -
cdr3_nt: TGTGCCAGCAGCTTTAGTATGATCAACACCGGGGAGCTGTTTTTT
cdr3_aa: CASSFSMINTGELFF

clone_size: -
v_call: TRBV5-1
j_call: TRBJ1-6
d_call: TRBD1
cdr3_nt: TGCGCCAGCAGCCCGGGACAGGGCTATAATTCACCCCTCCACTTT
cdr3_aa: CASSPGQGYNSPLHF

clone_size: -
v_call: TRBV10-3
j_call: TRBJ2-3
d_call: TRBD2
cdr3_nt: TGTGCCATCAGTGGGACTAGAGGGCTCTCGTCGGATACGCAGTATTTT
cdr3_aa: CAISGTRGLSSDTQYF

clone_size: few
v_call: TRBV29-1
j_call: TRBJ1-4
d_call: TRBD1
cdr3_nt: TGCAGCGCTAGGACAGGGAGAAACCTAAATGAAAAACTGTTTTTT
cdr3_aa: CSARTGRNLNEKLFF

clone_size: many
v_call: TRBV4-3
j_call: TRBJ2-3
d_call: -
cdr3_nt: TGCGCCAGCAGCCAAGGGATCGGACAGTTGCCCCCAGATACGCAGTATTTT
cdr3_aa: CASSQGIGQLPPDTQYF

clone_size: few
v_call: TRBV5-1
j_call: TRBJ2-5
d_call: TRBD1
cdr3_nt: TGCGCCAGCAGCTCCGGGACAGCTCAAGAGACCCAGTACTTC
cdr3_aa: CASSSGTAQETQYF

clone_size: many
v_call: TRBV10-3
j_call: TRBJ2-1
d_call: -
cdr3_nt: TGTGCCATCAGTGTAACCCCCAGCGGAAGCTCCTACAATGAGCAGTTCTTC
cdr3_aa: CAISVTPSGSSYNEQFF

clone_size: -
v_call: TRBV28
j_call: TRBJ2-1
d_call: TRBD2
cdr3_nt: TGTGCCAGCAGTTTCGGGGCGGGGGGCCCTTATAATGAGCAGTTCTTC
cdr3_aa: CASSFGAGGPYNEQFF

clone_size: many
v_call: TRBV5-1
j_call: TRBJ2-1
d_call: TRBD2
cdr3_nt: TGCGCCAGCCATCCGGGAGGGGCAGCCAATGAGCAGTTCTTC
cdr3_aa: CASHPGGAANEQFF

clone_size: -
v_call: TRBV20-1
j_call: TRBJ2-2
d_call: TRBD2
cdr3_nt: TGCAGTGCTAGTTCGAAGTCGCGGGGGGCCACCGGGGAGCTGTTTTTT
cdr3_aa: CSASSKSRGATGELFF

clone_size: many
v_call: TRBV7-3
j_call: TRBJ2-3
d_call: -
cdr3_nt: TGTGCCAGCAGCTTCAGCGCGTACACAGATACGCAGTATTTT
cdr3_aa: CASSFSAYTDTQYF

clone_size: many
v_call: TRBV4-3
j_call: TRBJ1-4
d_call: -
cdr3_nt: TGCGCCAGCAGCTCGGCAGGGGCAGCTAATGAAAAACTGTTTTTT
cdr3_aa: CASSSAGAANEKLFF

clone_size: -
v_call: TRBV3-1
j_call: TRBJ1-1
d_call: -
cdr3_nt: TGTGCCAGCAGCTCGCGAGCGGGGGACACTGAAGCTTTCTTT
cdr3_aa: CASSSRAGDTEAFF

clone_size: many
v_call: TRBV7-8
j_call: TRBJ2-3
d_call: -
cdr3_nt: TGTGCCAGCAGCTTAGCGAGTACAGGCCTTAGCACAGATACGCAGTATTTT
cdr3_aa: CASSLASTGLSTDTQYF

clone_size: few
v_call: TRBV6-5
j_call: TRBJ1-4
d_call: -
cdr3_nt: TGTGCCAGCAGGAAAATTTCTACTAATGAAAAACTGTTTTTT
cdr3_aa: CASRKISTNEKLFF

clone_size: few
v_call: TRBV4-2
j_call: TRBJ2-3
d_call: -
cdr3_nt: TGTGCCAGCAGCCAAGCAGGGGGGCCAGATACGCAGTATTTT
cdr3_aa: CASSQAGGPDTQYF

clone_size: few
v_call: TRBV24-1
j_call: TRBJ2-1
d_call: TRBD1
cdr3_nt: TGTGCCACCAGTGGTGGACAGGGGGCGGGGGAGCAGTTCTTC
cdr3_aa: CATSGGQGAGEQFF

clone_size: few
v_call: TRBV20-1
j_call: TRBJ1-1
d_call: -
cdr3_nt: TGCAGTGCTAGTCTTCGGAACACTGAAGCTTTCTTT
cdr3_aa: CSASLRNTEAFF

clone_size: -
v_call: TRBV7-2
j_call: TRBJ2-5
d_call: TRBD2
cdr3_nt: TGTGCCAGCAGCTCAGGACTAGCCCAAGAGACCCAGTACTTC
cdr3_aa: CASSSGLAQETQYF

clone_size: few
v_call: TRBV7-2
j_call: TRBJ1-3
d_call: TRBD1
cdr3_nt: TGTGCCAGCAGCCCACAGGGGCCCTCTGGAAACACCATATATTTT
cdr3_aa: CASSPQGPSGNTIYF

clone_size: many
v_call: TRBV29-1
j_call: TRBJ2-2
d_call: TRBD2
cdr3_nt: TGCAGCGTCGGCAGGGTTTCGGGAGGCGGGGAGCTGTTTTTT
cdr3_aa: CSVGRVSGGGELFF

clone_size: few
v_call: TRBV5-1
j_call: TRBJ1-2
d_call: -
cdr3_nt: TGCGCCAGCAGCTTGAGGGACGCTAACTATGGCTACACCTTC
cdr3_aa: CASSLRDANYGYTF

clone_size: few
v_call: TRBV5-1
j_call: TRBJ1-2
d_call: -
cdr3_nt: TGCGCCAGCAGCTCTGCCGCGGACGCCGTCTATGGCTACACCTTC
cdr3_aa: CASSSAADAVYGYTF

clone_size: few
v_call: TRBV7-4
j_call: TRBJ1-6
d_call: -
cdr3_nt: TGTGCCAGCAGGCAATCACCCCTCCACTTT
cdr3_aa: CASRQSPLHF

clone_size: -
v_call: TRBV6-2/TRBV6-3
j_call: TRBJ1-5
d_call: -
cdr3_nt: TGTGCCAGCAGGAGATCCTGGGTTACGAGGTTGGAGCCCCAGCATTTT
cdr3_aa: CASRRSWVTRLEPQHF

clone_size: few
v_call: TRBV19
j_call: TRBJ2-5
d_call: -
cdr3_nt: TGTGCCAGTAGTCCGGAGGAGACCCAGTACTTC
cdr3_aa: CASSPEETQYF

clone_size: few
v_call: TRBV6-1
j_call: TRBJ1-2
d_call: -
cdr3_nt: TGTGCCAGCAGTGAAAACTCTGTCTACACCTTC
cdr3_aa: CASSENSVYTF

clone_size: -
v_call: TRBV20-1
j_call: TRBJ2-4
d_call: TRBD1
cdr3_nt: TGCAGTGCTACCGACAGGGACCTAGCCAAAAACATTCAGTACTTC
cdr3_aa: CSATDRDLAKNIQYF

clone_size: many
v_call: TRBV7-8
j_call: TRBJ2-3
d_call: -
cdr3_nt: TGTGCCAGCAGCTTTTCTAGTGCTAGCACAGATACGCAGTATTTT
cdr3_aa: CASSFSSASTDTQYF

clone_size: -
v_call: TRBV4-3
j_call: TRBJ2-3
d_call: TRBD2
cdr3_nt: TGCGCCAGCAGCCGCCGGGTAGCGGGGGGCCCAGATACGCAGTATTTT
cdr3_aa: CASSRRVAGGPDTQYF

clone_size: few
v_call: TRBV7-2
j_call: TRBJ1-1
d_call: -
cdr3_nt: TGTGCCAGCAGCCCCCGGACAGTGAACACTGAAGCTTTCTTT
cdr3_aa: CASSPRTVNTEAFF

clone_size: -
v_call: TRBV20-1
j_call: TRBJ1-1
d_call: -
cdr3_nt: TGCAGTGCTAGAGTAGTTACAGCTTTCTTT
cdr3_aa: CSARVVTAFF

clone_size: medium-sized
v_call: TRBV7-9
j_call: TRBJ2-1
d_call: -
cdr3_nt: TGTGCCAGCAGCTTATTTTCCGGGGGGCCTTCAACTTACAATGAGCAGTTCTTC
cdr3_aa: CASSLFSGGPSTYNEQFF

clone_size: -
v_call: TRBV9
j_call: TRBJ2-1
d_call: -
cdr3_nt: TGTGCCAGCAGCGTTCGAGGGGGGGTTCCCTACAATGAGCAGTTCTTC
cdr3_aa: CASSVRGGVPYNEQFF

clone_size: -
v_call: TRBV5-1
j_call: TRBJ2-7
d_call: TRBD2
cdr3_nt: TGCGCCAGCAGCACCGAGCGGGGGTCGGGTGAGCAGTACTTC
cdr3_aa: CASSTERGSGEQYF

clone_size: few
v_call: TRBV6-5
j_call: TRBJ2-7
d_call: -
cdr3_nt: TGTGCCAGCAGTCCGCCCGGAGGAGAGCAGTACTTC
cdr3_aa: CASSPPGGEQYF

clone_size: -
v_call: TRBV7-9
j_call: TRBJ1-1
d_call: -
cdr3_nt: TGTGCCAGCAGCCGGACACGCTTCCAGAACACTGAAGCTTTCTTT
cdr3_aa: CASSRTRFQNTEAFF

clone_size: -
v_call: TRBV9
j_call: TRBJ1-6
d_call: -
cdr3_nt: TGTGCCAGCAGCGTAGGTGTGGTCTCACCCCTCCACTTT
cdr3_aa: CASSVGVVSPLHF

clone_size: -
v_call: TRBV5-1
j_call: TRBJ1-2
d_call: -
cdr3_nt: TGCGCCAGCAGCTTGTACGGGGGGGACCCCTCTAACTATGGCTACACCTTC
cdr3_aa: CASSLYGGDPSNYGYTF

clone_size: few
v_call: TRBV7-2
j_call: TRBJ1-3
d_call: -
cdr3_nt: TGTGCCAGCAGCCAGGGCCTCGGGAACACCATATATTTT
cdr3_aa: CASSQGLGNTIYF

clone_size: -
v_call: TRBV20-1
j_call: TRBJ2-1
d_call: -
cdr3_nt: TGCAGTGCCCCTCGACTGGGACCGAAGAATGAGCAGTTCTTC
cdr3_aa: CSAPRLGPKNEQFF